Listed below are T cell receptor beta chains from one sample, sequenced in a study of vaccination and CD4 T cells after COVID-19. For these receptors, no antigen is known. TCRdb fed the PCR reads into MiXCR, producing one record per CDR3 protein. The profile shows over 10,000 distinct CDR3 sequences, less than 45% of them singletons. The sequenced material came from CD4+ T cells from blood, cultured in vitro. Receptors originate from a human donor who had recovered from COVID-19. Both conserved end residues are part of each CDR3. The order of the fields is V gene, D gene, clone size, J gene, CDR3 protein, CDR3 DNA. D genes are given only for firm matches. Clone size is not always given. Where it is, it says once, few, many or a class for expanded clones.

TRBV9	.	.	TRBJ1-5	CASSVDPDSNQPQHF	TGTGCCAGCAGCGTAGACCCGGATAGCAATCAGCCCCAGCATTTT
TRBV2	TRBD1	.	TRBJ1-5	CASSSDRLNQPQHF	TGTGCCAGCAGTTCGGACAGGTTGAATCAGCCCCAGCATTTT
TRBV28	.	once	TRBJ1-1	CASSSLGLAFF	TGTGCCAGCAGTTCCCTGGGGCTGGCTTTCTTT
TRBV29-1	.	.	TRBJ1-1	CSVLRGGNTEAFF	TGCAGCGTTCTAAGGGGCGGAAACACTGAAGCTTTCTTT
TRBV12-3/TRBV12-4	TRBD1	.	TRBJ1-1	CASSFLGQVPTEAFF	TGTGCCAGCAGTTTCTTGGGACAGGTCCCAACTGAAGCTTTCTTT
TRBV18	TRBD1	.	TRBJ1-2	CASSPTGAGGYTF	TGTGCCAGCTCACCGACAGGGGCCGGTGGCTACACCTTC
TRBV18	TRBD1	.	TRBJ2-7	CASSPEGQGFEQYF	TGTGCCAGCTCACCTGAGGGACAGGGTTTCGAGCAGTACTTC
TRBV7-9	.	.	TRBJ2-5	CASTLGRGKQETQYF	TGTGCCAGCACCCTGGGTCGGGGGAAACAAGAGACCCAGTACTTC
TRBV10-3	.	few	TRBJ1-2	CAISVQDNYGYTF	TGTGCCATCAGTGTGCAGGATAACTATGGCTACACCTTC
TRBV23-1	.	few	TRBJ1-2	CASSHRRAGCYGYTF	TGCGCCAGCAGCCACCGTAGGGCAGGGTGCTATGGCTACACCTTC
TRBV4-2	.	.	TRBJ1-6	CASSRQTGENSPLHF	TGTGCCAGCAGCCGACAGACGGGCGAAAATTCACCCCTCCACTTT